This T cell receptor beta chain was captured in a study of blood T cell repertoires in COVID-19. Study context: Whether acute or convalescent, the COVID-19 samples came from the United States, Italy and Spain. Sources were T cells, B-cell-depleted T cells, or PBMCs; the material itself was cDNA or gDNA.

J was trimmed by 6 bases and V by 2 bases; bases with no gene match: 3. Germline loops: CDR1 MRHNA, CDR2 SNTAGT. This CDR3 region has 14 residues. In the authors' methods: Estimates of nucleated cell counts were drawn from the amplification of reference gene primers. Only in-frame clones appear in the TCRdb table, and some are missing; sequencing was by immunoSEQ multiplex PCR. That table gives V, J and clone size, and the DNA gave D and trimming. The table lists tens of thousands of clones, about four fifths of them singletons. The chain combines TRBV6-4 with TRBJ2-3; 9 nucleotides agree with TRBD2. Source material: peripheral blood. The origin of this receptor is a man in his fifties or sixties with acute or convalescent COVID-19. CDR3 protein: CASSDGSGGDTQYF. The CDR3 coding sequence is TGTGCCAGCAGTGACGGGAGCGGGGGGGATACGCAGTATTTT.